This T cell receptor beta chain was identified in a study of blood T cell repertoires in COVID-19. The wider study: PBMCs, B-cell-depleted T cells, or T cells provided the cDNA or gDNA that made up the material.

Those enrolled in Seattle joined during active infection and were followed longitudinally afterward. The ends lost 6 bases at V and 1 base at J; junction bases unmatched: 11. Germline V gives CDR1 MNHEY, CDR2 SVGEGT. CDR3 length: 17 amino acids. Methods used by the authors: Researchers report that nucleated cell counts were estimated from reference gene primer amplification. Only in-frame clones appear in the TCRdb table, and some are missing; sequencing was by immunoSEQ multiplex PCR. V and J calls plus clone size are reproduced from that table; the DNA served to infer D and trimming. The sample includes a few hundred thousand clones, approximately 88% of them seen just once.

The genes are TRBV6-2 or TRBV6-3 and TRBJ1-5, with TRBD1 matching over 8 bases. The clonotype was recovered from a woman in her 30s with COVID-19, enrolled during active disease. The sequenced sample consisted of peripheral blood. CDR3 region: CASSGGTGPLSNQPQHF. DNA for the CDR3: TGTGCCAGCAGCGGCGGGACAGGACCTTTGAGCAATCAGCCCCAGCATTTT.